This entry features one T cell receptor (beta chain) sequence. These data are taken from a study of blood T cell repertoires in COVID-19. Using immunoSEQ multiplex PCR, the repertoire was profiled, and TCRdb retains in-frame clones only, with some absent. The sample has roughly 51,000 clones, around 93% seen once; the top ten hold under 7.5%. V lost 7 bases to trimming and J lost 2 bases; unmatched junction nucleotides: 10. The CDR3 is made up of 16 amino acids. Germline CDR1 is MDHEN and CDR2 is SYDVKM. The sequence was collected from a woman aged 55-70 years with active or convalescent COVID-19. The specimen sequenced was peripheral blood. The V and J genes are TRBV28 and TRBJ2-5; 10 nucleotides agree with TRBD2. CDR3 nucleotide sequence: TGTGCCAGCATGAGCGGGGGGGCTCTGGAGCAAGAGACCCAGTACTTC. Translation gives CASMSGGALEQETQYF.